The entry that follows covers one TCR beta chain sequence. The antigen remains unidentified. This sample is drawn from a study of cytomegalovirus exposure and HLA in healthy donors. At the level of the study: Earlier results showed approximately 120 million unique TCR beta sequences derived from approximately 170 million T cells. Study observations and caveats: Later analysis identified several of the most significant clusters that appeared linked to common viral pathogens. The study put 150 to 200 TCR beta chains on its list as cytomegalovirus-associated.

This PCR relied on a set of 60 Vbeta primers and 13 Jbeta primers. Measured with immunoSEQ multiplex PCR; TCRdb has only the in-frame clones, and not every one. The sample has around 90,000 clones; 85% are singletons. The sequenced sample consisted of PBMCs. The clonotype comes from a man in his forties in good health and CMV-seropositive.

Here the CDR3 reads CASSQDRVETQYF. The CDR3 DNA follows: TGTGCCAGCAGCCAAGATCGGGTTGAGACCCAGTACTTC. The genes are TRBV4-2 and TRBJ2-5; no definite D call. The CDR3 is 13 amino acids. The V gene lost 0 bases and the J gene lost 5 bases, with 7 bases spanning the gap. The germline CDR1 and CDR2 sequences are LGHNA and YNFKEQ.